Given below is one T cell receptor beta chain in context. The source of the sample is a study of shared clonotypes between healthy human individuals. The repertoire was sequenced with immunoSEQ multiplex PCR; TCRdb's copy has only in-frame clones and lacks some. The sample holds approximately 500,000 clones, around 85% seen once. Germline-derived CDR1 and CDR2 are MNHEY and SMNVEV (reference sequence). The CDR3 consists of 16 residues. With 3 bases clipped from V and 4 bases from J, the junction kept 4 bases outside the gene matches. This TCR derives from a woman in her thirties or forties in good health. Some clones in this sample may be carry-over from other donors' samples. The sequenced sample was PBMCs. The rearrangement uses TRBV27 and TRBJ2-5; TRBD2 matches 14 bases. CDR3 DNA sequence: TGTGCCAGCAGTTTGGGACTAGCGGGAGTCTCAGAGACCCAGTACTTC. Encoded protein: CASSLGLAGVSETQYF.